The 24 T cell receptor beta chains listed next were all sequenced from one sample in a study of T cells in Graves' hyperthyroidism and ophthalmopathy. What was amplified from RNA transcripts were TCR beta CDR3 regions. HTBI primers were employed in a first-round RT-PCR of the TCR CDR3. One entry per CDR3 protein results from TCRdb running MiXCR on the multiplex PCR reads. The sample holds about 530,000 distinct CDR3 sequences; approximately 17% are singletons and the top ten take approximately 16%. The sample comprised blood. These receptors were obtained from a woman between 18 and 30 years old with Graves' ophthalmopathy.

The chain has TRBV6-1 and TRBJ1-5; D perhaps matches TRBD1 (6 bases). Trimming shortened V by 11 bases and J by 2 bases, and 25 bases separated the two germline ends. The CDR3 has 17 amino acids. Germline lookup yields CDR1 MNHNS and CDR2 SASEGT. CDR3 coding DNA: TGTGCCGGCTCGTCGAGCGGGACACCTTATGGCAATCAGCCCCAGCATTTT. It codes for CAGSSSGTPYGNQPQHF.

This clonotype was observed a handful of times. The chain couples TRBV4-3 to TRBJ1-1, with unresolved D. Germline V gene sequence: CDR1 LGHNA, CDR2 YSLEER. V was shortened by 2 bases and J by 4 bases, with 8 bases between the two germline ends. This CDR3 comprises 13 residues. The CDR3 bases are TGCGCCAGCAGCCAAAACCCTCGCACTGAAGCTTTCTTT. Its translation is CASSQNPRTEAFF.

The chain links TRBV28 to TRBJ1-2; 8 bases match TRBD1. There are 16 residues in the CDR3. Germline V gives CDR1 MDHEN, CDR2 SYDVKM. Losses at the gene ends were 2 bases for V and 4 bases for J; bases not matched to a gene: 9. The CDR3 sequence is CASSLRFAGTGYGYTF. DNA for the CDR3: TGTGCCAGCAGTTTAAGGTTTGCAGGGACAGGCTATGGCTACACCTTC.

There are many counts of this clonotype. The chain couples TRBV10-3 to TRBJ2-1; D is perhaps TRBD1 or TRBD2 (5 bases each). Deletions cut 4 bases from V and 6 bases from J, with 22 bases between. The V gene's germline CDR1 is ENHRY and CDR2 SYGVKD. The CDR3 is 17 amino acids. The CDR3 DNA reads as TGTGCCATCAGTGCATTACTCGGGACGTCGGCAGTCAATGAGCAGTTCTTC. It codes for CAISALLGTSAVNEQFF.

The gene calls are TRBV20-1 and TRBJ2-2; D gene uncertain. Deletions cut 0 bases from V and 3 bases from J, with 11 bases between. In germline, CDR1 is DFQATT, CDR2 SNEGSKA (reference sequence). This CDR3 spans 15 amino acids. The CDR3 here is CSARDQYGDTGELFF. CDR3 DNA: TGCAGTGCTAGAGATCAATATGGCGACACCGGGGAGCTGTTTTTT.

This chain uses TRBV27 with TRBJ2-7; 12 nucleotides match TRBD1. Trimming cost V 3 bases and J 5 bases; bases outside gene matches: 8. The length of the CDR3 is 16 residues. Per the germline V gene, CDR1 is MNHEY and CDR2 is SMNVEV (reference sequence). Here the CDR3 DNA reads TGTGCCAGCAGTTTCTCCCCGGGACAGGGGGCGGACGAGCAGTACTTC. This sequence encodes CASSFSPGQGADEQYF.

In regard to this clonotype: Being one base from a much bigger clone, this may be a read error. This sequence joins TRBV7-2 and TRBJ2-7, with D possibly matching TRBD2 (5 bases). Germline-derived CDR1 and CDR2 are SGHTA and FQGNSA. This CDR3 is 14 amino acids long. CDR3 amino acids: CSSSLGPGRYEQYF. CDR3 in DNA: TGTTCCAGCAGCTTAGGTCCGGGAAGGTACGAGCAGTACTTC.

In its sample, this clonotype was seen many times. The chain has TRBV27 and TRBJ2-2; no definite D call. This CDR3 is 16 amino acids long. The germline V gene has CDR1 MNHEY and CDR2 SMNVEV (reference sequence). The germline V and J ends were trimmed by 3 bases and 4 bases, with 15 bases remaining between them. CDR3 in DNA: TGTGCCAGCAGTTTGAGAGGTCGCCTTATCACCGGGGAGCTGTTTTTT. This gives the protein CASSLRGRLITGELFF.

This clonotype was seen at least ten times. CDR3 loop: CASSGLAGDYDNNEQFF. DNA of the CDR3: TGTGCCAGCAGCGGACTAGCGGGGGACTACGATAACAATGAGCAGTTCTTC. The chain employs TRBV2 and TRBJ2-1; 13 nucleotides agree with TRBD2. The V and J ends lost 6 bases and 5 bases, in that order; junction bases with no gene match: 10. The V gene's germline CDR1 is SNHLY and CDR2 FYNNEI. This CDR3 has 17 amino acids.

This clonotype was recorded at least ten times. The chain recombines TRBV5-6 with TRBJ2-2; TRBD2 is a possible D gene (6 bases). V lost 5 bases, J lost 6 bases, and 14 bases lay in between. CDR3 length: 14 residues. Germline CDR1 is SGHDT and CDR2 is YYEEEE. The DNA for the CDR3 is TGTGCCAGCAGATCGGGACTCCCGGCCGGGGAGCTGTTTTTT. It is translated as CASRSGLPAGELFF.

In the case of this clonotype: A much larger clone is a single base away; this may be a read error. Here the CDR3 DNA reads TGTGCCAGCAGCCCCCTCGAGGAACAACAAGAGACCCAGTACTTC. Amino acid sequence: CASSPLEEQQETQYF. The chain uses TRBV7-3 and TRBJ2-5, with unresolved D. This CDR3 contains 15 residues. Germline CDR1 is SGHTA and CDR2 is FQGTGA. V was trimmed by 5 bases and J by 2 bases, leaving 15 bases between them.

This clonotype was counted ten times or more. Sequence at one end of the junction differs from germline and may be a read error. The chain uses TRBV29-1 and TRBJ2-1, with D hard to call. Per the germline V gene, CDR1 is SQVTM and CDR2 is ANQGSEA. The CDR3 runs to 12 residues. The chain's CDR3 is CSVGPADNQQFF. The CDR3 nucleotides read TGCAGCGTCGGACCAGCAGACAATCAGCAGTTCTTC.

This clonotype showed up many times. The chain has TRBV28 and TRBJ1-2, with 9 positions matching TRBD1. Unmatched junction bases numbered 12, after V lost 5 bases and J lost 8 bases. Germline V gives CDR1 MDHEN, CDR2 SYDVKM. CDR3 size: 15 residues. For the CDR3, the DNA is TGTGCCAGCAGTCCTAACCGGGACAGGGCTGGGGGCTACACCTTC. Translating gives CASSPNRDRAGGYTF.

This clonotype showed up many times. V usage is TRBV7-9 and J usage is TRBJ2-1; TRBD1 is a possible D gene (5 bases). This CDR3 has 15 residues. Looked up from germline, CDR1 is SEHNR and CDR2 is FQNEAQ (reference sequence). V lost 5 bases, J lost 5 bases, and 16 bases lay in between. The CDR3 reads CASSGRQTRNNEQFF. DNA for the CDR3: TGTGCCAGCAGCGGACGACAGACACGAAACAATGAGCAGTTCTTC.

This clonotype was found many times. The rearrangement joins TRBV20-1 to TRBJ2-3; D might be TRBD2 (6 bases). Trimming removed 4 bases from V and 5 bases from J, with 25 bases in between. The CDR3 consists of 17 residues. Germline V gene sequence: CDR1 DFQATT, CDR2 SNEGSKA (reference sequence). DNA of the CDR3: TGCAGTGCTAACATAGCGGAGGCCGACCTTTTAGGAGATACGCAGTATTTT. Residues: CSANIAEADLLGDTQYF.

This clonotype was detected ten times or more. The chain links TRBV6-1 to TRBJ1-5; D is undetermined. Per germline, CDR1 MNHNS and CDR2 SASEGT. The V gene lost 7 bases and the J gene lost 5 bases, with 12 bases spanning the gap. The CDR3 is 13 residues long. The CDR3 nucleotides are TGTGCCAGCACCCCGGACGGAGATCAGCCCCAGCATTTT. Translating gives CASTPDGDQPQHF.

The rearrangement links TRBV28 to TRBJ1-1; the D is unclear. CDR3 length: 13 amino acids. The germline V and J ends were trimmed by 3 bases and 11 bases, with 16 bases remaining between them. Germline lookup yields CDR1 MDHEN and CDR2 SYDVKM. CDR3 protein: CASSLAIGQRAFF. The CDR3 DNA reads TGTGCCAGCAGTTTGGCCATCGGTCAGAGGGCTTTCTTT. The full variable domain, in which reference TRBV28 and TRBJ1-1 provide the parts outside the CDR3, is DVKVTQSSRYLVKRTGEKVFLECVQDMDHENMFWYRQDPGLGLRLIYFSYDVKMKEKGDIPEGYSVSREKKERFSLILESASTNQTSMYLCASSLAIGQRAFFGQGTRLTVV.

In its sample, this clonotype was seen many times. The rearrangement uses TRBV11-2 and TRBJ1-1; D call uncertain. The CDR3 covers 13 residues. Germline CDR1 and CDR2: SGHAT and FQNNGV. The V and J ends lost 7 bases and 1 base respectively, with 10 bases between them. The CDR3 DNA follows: TGTGCCAGCACCGGACGGTCGAACACTGAAGCTTTCTTT. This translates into CASTGRSNTEAFF.

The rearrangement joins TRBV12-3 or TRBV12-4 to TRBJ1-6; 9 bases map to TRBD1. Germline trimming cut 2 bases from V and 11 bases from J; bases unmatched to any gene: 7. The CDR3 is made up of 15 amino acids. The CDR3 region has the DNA TGTGCCAGCAGTTTACGTCGGACAGGGGTTCCACCCCTCCACTTT. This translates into CASSLRRTGVPPLHF.

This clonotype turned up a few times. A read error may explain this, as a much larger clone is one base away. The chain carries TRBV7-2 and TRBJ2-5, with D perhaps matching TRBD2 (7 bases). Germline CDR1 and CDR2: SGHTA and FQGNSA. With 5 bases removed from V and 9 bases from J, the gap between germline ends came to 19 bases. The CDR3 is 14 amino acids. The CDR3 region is CASSAFGGLEAQYF. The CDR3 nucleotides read TGTGCCAGCAGCGCCTTCGGGGGGCTTGAGGCCCAGTACTTC.

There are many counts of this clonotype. The CDR3 region is CASKGLAPEYEQFF. CDR3 sequence (DNA): TGTGCCAGCAAGGGACTAGCCCCCGAGTATGAGCAGTTCTTC. V gene TRBV6-1 combines with J gene TRBJ2-1; 9 positions match TRBD2. The CDR3 is 14 residues long. V shed 7 bases and J 8 bases; nucleotides not matched to a gene: 9. From germline, CDR1 is MNHNS and CDR2 SASEGT.

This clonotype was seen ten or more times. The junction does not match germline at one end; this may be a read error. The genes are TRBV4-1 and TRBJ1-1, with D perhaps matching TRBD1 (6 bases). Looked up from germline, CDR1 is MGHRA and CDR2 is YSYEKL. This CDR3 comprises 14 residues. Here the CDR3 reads CASSPDRMNTEAFF. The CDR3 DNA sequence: TGTGCCAGCAGCCCTGACAGGATGAACACTGAAGCTTTCTTT.

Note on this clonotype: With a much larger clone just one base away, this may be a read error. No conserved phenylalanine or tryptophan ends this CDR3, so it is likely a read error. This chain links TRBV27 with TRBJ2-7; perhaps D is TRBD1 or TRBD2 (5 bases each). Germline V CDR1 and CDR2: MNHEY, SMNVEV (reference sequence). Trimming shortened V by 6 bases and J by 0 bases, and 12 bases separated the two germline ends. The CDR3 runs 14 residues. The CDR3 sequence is CASSLDGGSYEQYL. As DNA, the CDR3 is TGTGCCAGCAGCTTGGATGGGGGCTCCTACGAGCAGTACCTC.

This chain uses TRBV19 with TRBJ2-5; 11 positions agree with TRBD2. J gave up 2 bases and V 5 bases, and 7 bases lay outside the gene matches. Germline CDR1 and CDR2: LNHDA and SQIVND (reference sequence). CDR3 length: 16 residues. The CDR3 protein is CASSFRGTSGQETQYF. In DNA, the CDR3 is TGTGCCAGTAGTTTCCGCGGGACTAGCGGACAAGAGACCCAGTACTTC.